Shown below are 20 T cell receptor beta chains from a single sample sequenced in a study of blood T cell repertoires in COVID-19 (dated by TCRdb to 2018 to 2021). The method was the immunoSEQ multiplex PCR assay. The table comes from immuneACCESS by way of TCRdb, which keeps in-frame sequences with V and J called. Part of the clones is missing from these tables; in studies checked, under half for an unresolved V gene and the rest for unknown reasons. Recorded for this sample are about 250,000 clones; around 87% of them occurred a single time. Approximately 2.5% of the sample is in the top ten clones. The sample taken for sequencing was PBMCs or T cells enriched from blood (not recorded which). These receptors were taken from a woman between 18 and 29 years old who had recovered from COVID-19.

The chain combines TRBV7-8 with TRBJ2-7, with D possibly TRBD1 on 5 matching bases. V shed 5 bases and J shed 1 base, with 12 bases lying between them. Per the germline V gene, CDR1 is SGHVS and CDR2 is FQNEAQ. CDR3 length equals 14 residues. The CDR3 sequence: CASSQMTASYEQYF. DNA of the CDR3: TGTGCCAGCAGCCAGATGACAGCATCCTACGAGCAGTACTTC.

This chain links TRBV10-2 with TRBJ1-2; the match to TRBD1 covers 8 bases. After removal of 3 bases from V and 8 bases from J, the junction contained 8 bases not matched to a gene. CDR3 size: 14 residues. Germline V gene lookup returns CDR1 WSHSY and CDR2 SAAADI. The chain's CDR3 is CASSDDRGLEGYTF. CDR3 DNA sequence: TGCGCCAGCAGTGATGACAGGGGATTAGAGGGCTACACCTTC.

The chain is built from TRBV5-8 and TRBJ1-4, with D maybe TRBD1 (5 bases). From germline, CDR1 is SGHTS and CDR2 YDEGEE. The CDR3 contains 16 residues. Trimming shortened V by 0 bases and J by 0 bases, and 9 bases separated the two germline ends. The CDR3 spells CASSLAVGATNEKLFF. The CDR3 nucleotides are TGTGCCAGCAGCTTGGCCGTAGGGGCAACTAATGAAAAACTGTTTTTT.

The sample holds one count of this clone. This rearrangement joins TRBV5-4 to TRBJ1-1; D is ambiguous. This CDR3 comprises 15 residues. Germline CDR1 is SGHNT and CDR2 is YYREEE (reference sequence). With 0 bases removed from V and 1 base from J, the gap between germline ends came to 10 bases. The CDR3 loop is CASSLDMSSNTEAFF. The CDR3 bases are TGTGCCAGCAGCTTGGATATGAGTTCGAACACTGAAGCTTTCTTT.

The rearrangement uses TRBV9 and TRBJ2-1; possibly TRBD2 for D (5 bases). The germline gives CDR1 SGDLS, CDR2 YYNGEE. The V and J ends lost 3 bases and 4 bases respectively, with 8 bases between them. This CDR3 region has 13 residues. CDR3 residues: CASSGTQYNEQFF. The DNA of the CDR3 is TGTGCCAGCAGCGGGACTCAGTACAATGAGCAGTTCTTC.

The chain couples TRBV7-6 to TRBJ2-7; 8 nucleotides line up with TRBD1. This CDR3 region has 12 residues. V lost 5 bases to trimming and J lost 5 bases; unmatched junction nucleotides: 2. Germline V gives CDR1 SGHVS, CDR2 FNYEAQ. The CDR3 region has the DNA TGTGCCAGCAGCGCGACAGGGGACGAGCAGTACTTC. This gives the protein CASSATGDEQYF.

This clone was found once. The chain employs TRBV25-1 and TRBJ1-3, with D unresolved. The germline CDR1 and CDR2 sequences are MGHDK and SYGVNS. This CDR3 contains 15 residues. V lost 5 bases and J 0 bases, leaving 11 bases between the germline ends. The chain's CDR3 is CASSSVRDSGNTIYF. CDR3 nucleotides: TGTGCCAGCAGTAGCGTCCGAGACTCTGGAAACACCATATATTTT. The whole variable domain, remainder taken from reference TRBV25-1 and TRBJ1-3, is EADIYQTPRYLVIGTGKKITLECSQTMGHDKMYWYQQDPGMELHLIHYSYGVNSTEKGDLSSESTVSRIRTEHFPLTLESARPSHTSQYLCASSSVRDSGNTIYFGEGSWLTVV.

A single count supports this clone. The rearrangement joins TRBV5-1 to TRBJ1-2; D ambiguous. The CDR3 covers 16 residues. The germline gives CDR1 SGHRS, CDR2 YFSETQ. V lost 1 base and J lost 8, with 21 bases in between. The DNA of the CDR3 is TGCGCCAGCAGCTTGAGGTCAGATCGACTTTTTAGGGGCTACACCTTC. Translated, it gives CASSLRSDRLFRGYTF. The variable domain in full, with the rest retrieved from reference TRBV5-1 and TRBJ1-2, is KAGVTQTPRYLIKTRGQQVTLSCSPISGHRSVSWYQQTPGQGLQFLFEYFSETQRNKGNFPGRFSGRQFSNSRSEMNVSTLELGDSALYLCASSLRSDRLFRGYTFGSGTRLTVV.

CDR3 sequence (DNA): TGTGCCATAGCTCCAGGCGGGGTCACTAACTATGGCTACACCTTC. This sequence encodes CAIAPGGVTNYGYTF. The rearrangement uses TRBV10-3 and TRBJ1-2; D unclear. Germline values: CDR1 ENHRY, CDR2 SYGVKD. V lost 9 bases, J lost 0 bases, and 17 bases lay in between. The CDR3 runs to 15 residues.

V is TRBV5-1 and J is TRBJ2-7, with 8 nucleotides matching TRBD1. CDR1 and CDR2 from the germline V gene are SGHRS and YFSETQ. Trimming took 3 bases from V and 2 from J; bases not matched to a gene: 10. The CDR3 has 16 amino acids. The CDR3 nucleotides are TGCGCCAGCAGCTGGAAGGACAGGGCGGGAACCTACGAGCAGTACTTC. Its translation: CASSWKDRAGTYEQYF.

The rearrangement links TRBV28 to TRBJ1-4; D gene uncertain. Germline CDR1 and CDR2: MDHEN and SYDVKM. The CDR3 contains 14 residues. Trimming left V 6 bases short and J 2 bases short, with 10 bases between. The CDR3 coding sequence is TGTGCCAGCAGCCTTTATATCACTAATGAAAAACTGTTTTTT. Translation gives CASSLYITNEKLFF.

The chain joins TRBV25-1 to TRBJ2-2; 7 nucleotides match TRBD1. Unmatched junction bases numbered 8, after V lost 11 bases and J lost 5 bases. Germline V CDR1 and CDR2: MGHDK, SYGVNS. CDR3 length: 13 residues. The CDR3 region is CAVPDRLTGELFF. The CDR3 coding sequence is TGTGCCGTACCGGACAGGCTTACCGGGGAGCTGTTTTTT.

This clone appeared a single time. The chain has TRBV9 and TRBJ1-2; a weak D match, TRBD1 (6 bases). The V end lost 0 bases, the J end lost 7 bases, and 16 bases lay between the germline ends. This CDR3 spans 15 amino acids. CDR1 is SGDLS and CDR2 is YYNGEE in the germline V gene. The CDR3 coding sequence is TGTGCCAGCAGCGTAGAGCCCCAACAGGGTTTTGGCTACACCTTC. Its translation is CASSVEPQQGFGYTF.

The chain uses TRBV4-1 and TRBJ1-4; 9 nucleotides line up with TRBD1. The CDR3 length is 15 residues. Germline lookup yields CDR1 MGHRA and CDR2 YSYEKL. V gave up 4 bases and J gave up 8 bases; unmatched junction bases: 8. CDR3 nucleotide sequence: TGCGCCAGCAGCCCTTTGACAGGGGGTCAGGAAAAACTGTTTTTT. Protein: CASSPLTGGQEKLFF.

This chain connects TRBV6-6 to TRBJ1-3; 7 bases line up with TRBD1. This CDR3 is 16 amino acids long. CDR1 and CDR2 from the germline V gene are MNHNY and SVGAGI (reference sequence). The trim removed 2 bases at V and 1 base at J, leaving 5 bases unmatched. In DNA, the CDR3 is TGTGCCAGCAGTTACCCGACAGGGCTTTCTGGAAACACCATATATTTT. This codes for CASSYPTGLSGNTIYF.

V is TRBV19 and J is TRBJ2-7, with 7 bases identical to TRBD1. The CDR3 totals 14 residues. V lost 4 bases to trimming and J lost 0 bases; unmatched junction nucleotides: 3. Germline V gives CDR1 LNHDA, CDR2 SQIVND (reference sequence). As DNA, the CDR3 is TGTGCCAGTAGTACCCGACAGGGCTCCTACGAGCAGTACTTC. Its protein is CASSTRQGSYEQYF.

The J gene is TRBJ1-4, the V gene TRBV7-8, with D perhaps matching TRBD1 (5 bases). Per the germline V gene, CDR1 is SGHVS and CDR2 is FQNEAQ. V was clipped by 6 bases and J by 5 bases, with 7 bases between them. This CDR3 comprises 12 residues. The CDR3 protein is CASRRGNEKLFF. The CDR3 coding sequence is TGTGCCAGCAGACGGGGGAATGAAAAACTGTTTTTT. Combining the CDR3 with reference TRBV7-8 and TRBJ1-4 gives the whole variable domain GAGVSQSPRYKVAKRGQDVALRCDPISGHVSLFWYQQALGQGPEFLTYFQNEAQLDKSGLPSDRFFAERPEGSVSTLKIQRTQQEDSAVYLCASRRGNEKLFFGSGTQLSVL.

The V gene is TRBV2, the J gene TRBJ2-7; D call uncertain. Between the trimmed V and J ends, which lost 6 bases and 0 bases, there was a span of 12 bases. This CDR3 region has 14 residues. The germline CDR1 and CDR2 sequences are SNHLY and FYNNEI. Here the CDR3 reads CASRLVLSSYEQYF. In DNA form, the CDR3 reads TGTGCCAGCAGGTTGGTCCTAAGCTCCTACGAGCAGTACTTC.

The chain recombines TRBV7-9 with TRBJ2-7; the match to TRBD1 covers 7 bases. CDR1 SEHNR and CDR2 FQNEAQ come from the germline V gene (reference sequence). V trimming: 2 bases; J trimming: 0 bases; junction bases outside the gene matches: 1. The CDR3 consists of 14 residues. The CDR3 reads CASSLSGGSYEQYF. CDR3 DNA sequence: TGTGCCAGCAGCTTATCAGGGGGCTCCTACGAGCAGTACTTC. Drawing the rest from reference TRBV7-9 and TRBJ2-7, the complete variable domain is DTGVSQNPRHKITKRGQNVTFRCDPISEHNRLYWYRQTLGQGPEFLTYFQNEAQLEKSRLLSDRFSAERPKGSFSTLEIQRTEQGDSAMYLCASSLSGGSYEQYFGPGTRLTVT.

This clone was counted once. The chain recombines TRBV19 with TRBJ2-7, with TRBD2 matching over 10 bases. Germline lookup yields CDR1 LNHDA and CDR2 SQIVND (reference sequence). J gave up 0 bases and V 3 bases, and 2 bases lay outside the gene matches. The CDR3 is made up of 15 amino acids. Written as DNA, the CDR3 is TGTGCCAGTAGTATTTGGACTAGCGGCTCCTACGAGCAGTACTTC. This sequence encodes CASSIWTSGSYEQYF.